Shown below are 2 T cell receptor beta chains from a single sample sequenced in a study of blood T cell repertoires in COVID-19. The assay was immunoSEQ multiplex PCR, and TCRdb's table has in-frame clones only and misses some. Of approximately 160,000 clones listed, more than 75% are singletons. Sequenced sample: PBMCs or T cells enriched from blood (not recorded which). All receptors come from a man aged 35 to 55 who had recovered from COVID-19.

The chain links TRBV24-1 to TRBJ2-2, with TRBD1 matching over 7 bases. The CDR3 spans 16 residues. Per the germline V gene, CDR1 is KGHDR and CDR2 is SFDVKD. Germline trimming cut 2 bases from V and 5 bases from J; bases unmatched to any gene: 7. The CDR3 here is CATSDSHRGYTGELFF. DNA of the CDR3: TGTGCCACCAGTGATTCACACAGGGGTTATACCGGGGAGCTGTTTTTT.

This clone was detected a few times. This chain uses TRBV5-5 with TRBJ1-4; D may be TRBD1 (6 bases). V was pared by 2 bases and J by 7 bases, with 12 bases between. Germline CDR1 and CDR2: SGHKS and YYEKEE (reference sequence). This CDR3 has 14 residues. CDR3 region: CASSFEGGFEKLFF. The CDR3, as DNA: TGTGCCAGCAGCTTTGAAGGGGGTTTTGAAAAACTGTTTTTT.